The source of this T cell receptor beta chain is a study of human T cells and chemical hapten exposure. At the level of the study: Patch testing was performed with 0.01% DPC on the upper back, with reading at 6 days. Findings and caveats of the study: DPC sensitization did not alter TCRs above 1 in 1000 frequency.

TCRdb re-called the RACE reads through MiXCR, storing one row per CDR3 protein. The sample records some 52,000 distinct CDR3 sequences, approximately 10% being singletons. In its sample, this clonotype was seen many times. The antigen is not known. As to time point: patch test 1, 2 weeks after DPC sensitization. Treatment of the sample: therapeutic diphenylcyclopropenone sensitization with weekly scalp DPC. Before extraction, the whole blood was not fractionated, and total RNA was taken from it. The CDR3 has 16 amino acids. V lost 3 bases and J lost 5; bases outside the gene matches: 11. Source: whole blood, taken in connection with sensitization to the hapten diphenylcyclopropenone (DPC). This TCR was recovered from a woman between 40 and 55 years old with alopecia areata. Some clones in this sample may be carry-over from other donors' samples. The rearrangement links TRBV12-3 or TRBV12-4 to TRBJ2-5, with TRBD2 matching over 8 bases. Written as DNA, the CDR3 is TGTGCCAGCAGTTTTGCCTACGGGACTAGGGGGGAGACCCAGTACTTC. Encoded protein: CASSFAYGTRGETQYF.